Described below is a single TCR beta chain sequence and its context. The table came from immunoSEQ multiplex PCR; TCRdb's copy has only in-frame clones and leaves some out. The sample comprises over 55,000 clones, about 81% of which are singletons, and around 22% rests with the top ten. The V and J ends lost 1 base and 1 base respectively, with 10 bases between them. The V gene's germline CDR1 is KGHSH and CDR2 LQKENI. The CDR3 totals 15 residues. The data belong to a study of blood T cell repertoires in COVID-19. The sequence was obtained from a woman aged 60-75 years with acute or convalescent COVID-19. The chain has TRBV18 and TRBJ1-1; D gene unclear. The specimen sequenced was peripheral blood. The CDR3 nucleotides are TGTGCCAGCTCACCACGGAACTCGGGGAACACTGAAGCTTTCTTT. It is translated as CASSPRNSGNTEAFF.